The 6 T cell receptor beta chains listed next were all sequenced from one sample in a study of OX40 agonist ivuxolimab in advanced cancers. This table comes from immunoSEQ multiplex PCR, and its TCRdb copy is limited to in-frame clones, with some not included. The repertoire holds 20,000 to 30,000 clones, 83% seen once, with about 8.9% in the top ten. The sequences come from CD4+ or CD8+ T cells sorted from blood, collected in a trial of the OX40 agonist ivuxolimab. These receptor sequences come from an adult with an advanced solid tumor such as melanoma, head and neck, liver or kidney cancer.

V is TRBV19 and J is TRBJ1-2; possible D gene TRBD1, 6 bases. This CDR3 comprises 12 residues. V lost 6 bases, J lost 1 base, and 6 bases lay in between. Per germline, CDR1 LNHDA and CDR2 SQIVND (reference sequence). The DNA of the CDR3 is TGTGCCAGTAGACAGGGTAACTATGGCTACACCTTC. Residues: CASRQGNYGYTF.

Only one count was recorded for this clone. The chain recombines TRBV7-9 with TRBJ2-7, with D unresolved. The germline CDR1 and CDR2 sequences are SEHNR and FQNEAQ (reference sequence). V was cut by 5 bases and J by 6 bases, with 14 bases left in between. This CDR3 spans 13 amino acids. The CDR3 region is CASSLPLQSEQYF. As DNA, the CDR3 is TGTGCCAGCAGCCTCCCACTCCAAAGCGAGCAGTACTTC.

The J gene is TRBJ1-2, the V gene TRBV13, with D unclear. V was trimmed by 0 bases and J by 4 bases, leaving 3 bases between them. This CDR3 contains 12 residues. Germline lookup yields CDR1 PRHDT and CDR2 FYEKMQ (reference sequence). Here the CDR3 DNA reads TGTGCCAGCAGCTTAGGGGTCTATGGCTACACCTTC. Its protein product is CASSLGVYGYTF. The full variable domain, in which reference TRBV13 and TRBJ1-2 provide the parts outside the CDR3, is AAGVIQSPRHLIKEKRETATLKCYPIPRHDTVYWYQQGPGQDPQFLISFYEKMQSDKGSIPDRFSAQQFSDYHSELNMSSLELGDSALYFCASSLGVYGYTFGSGTRLTVV.

The chain couples TRBV2 to TRBJ1-6; tentative D call: TRBD1 (6 bases). Trimming stripped 6 bases from V and 9 bases from J, with 15 bases between. CDR1 and CDR2 (germline): SNHLY, FYNNEI. This CDR3 has 14 amino acids. Here the CDR3 reads CASRPGQGFSPLHF. Here the CDR3 DNA reads TGTGCCAGCAGACCGGGTCAGGGGTTTTCACCCCTCCACTTT.

In its sample, this clone was seen once. V and J are TRBV23-1 and TRBJ2-7, with D unresolved. TRBV23-1 is an open reading frame, and its role is uncertain. Trimming removed 4 bases from V and 3 bases from J, with 16 bases in between. This CDR3 spans 15 amino acids. In nucleotides, the CDR3 is TGCGCCAGCAGTCCGCAGACGGTGTGCGTCTACGAGCAGTACTTC. This encodes CASSPQTVCVYEQYF.

The chain links TRBV27 to TRBJ2-2; tentatively, D is TRBD2 (6 bases). Trimming shortened V by 3 bases and J by 5 bases, and 10 bases separated the two germline ends. The CDR3 sequence is 14 residues long. The germline gives CDR1 MNHEY, CDR2 SMNVEV (reference sequence). CDR3 in amino acids: CASSFFRGTGELFF. The CDR3 DNA follows: TGTGCCAGCAGTTTTTTCCGGGGGACCGGGGAGCTGTTTTTT.